These T cell receptor beta chains were read from a single sample in a study of glioma-infiltrating T cells. A single record per CDR3 protein comes from TCRdb applying MiXCR to the multiplex PCR reads. Among fewer than 90,000 distinct CDR3 sequences listed, about a quarter were seen once. The sample comprised glioma tissue, nonneoplastic brain tissue, or PBMCs (not recorded which). The receptor set was obtained from a human donor with low-grade glioma or glioblastoma, undergoing nonglioma brain surgery, or in good health (not recorded which). Each CDR3 is given with its conserved first and last residue. Fields, in order: D gene, clone size, V gene, J gene, CDR3 protein, CDR3 DNA. A D gene is named only where the DNA matches it firmly. Clone size is given for some rows only: seen once, a few or many times, or a class if the clone is expanded.

NA	many	TRBV29-1	TRBJ1-1	CSVGVAEGTEAFF	TGCAGCGTTGGGGTAGCAGAGGGGACTGAAGCTTTCTTT
NA	NA	TRBV11-3	TRBJ1-2	CASSFYGGSGYTF	TGTGCCAGCAGCTTCTACGGGGGCAGTGGCTACACCTTC
NA	NA	TRBV9	TRBJ1-2	CASSVDNGYGYTF	TGTGCCAGCAGCGTCGACAATGGCTATGGCTACACCTTC
NA	many	TRBV20-1	TRBJ2-7	CSASSGRSSYEQYF	TGCAGTGCTAGCTCGGGACGCAGCTCCTACGAGCAGTACTTC
NA	medium-sized	TRBV20-1	TRBJ2-5	CSARDSGTVQETQYF	TGCAGTGCTAGAGATTCCGGGACCGTACAAGAGACCCAGTACTTC
TRBD1	many	TRBV6-1	TRBJ2-7	CASSYNRQGTYEQYF	TGTGCCAGCAGTTACAATCGACAGGGAACCTACGAGCAGTACTTC
NA	NA	TRBV25-1	TRBJ1-1	CASSALRDGDEAFF	TGTGCCAGCAGTGCTCTCCGGGACGGCGATGAAGCTTTCTTT
NA	many	TRBV4-2	TRBJ2-3	CASSQQVRTRDTQYF	TGTGCCAGCAGCCAACAGGTGAGGACCCGAGATACGCAGTATTTT
NA	many	TRBV6-1	TRBJ2-1	CARGEVERRNNEQFF	TGTGCCAGAGGTGAGGTTGAGCGGCGGAACAATGAGCAGTTCTTC
NA	many	TRBV6-6	TRBJ1-6	CASSYSRSGLNSPLHF	TGTGCCAGCAGTTACTCGAGGTCAGGCCTAAATTCACCCCTCCACTTT
TRBD1	many	TRBV18	TRBJ1-4	CASSPGTANEKLFF	TGTGCCAGCTCACCTGGGACAGCTAATGAAAAACTGTTTTTT
NA	many	TRBV27	TRBJ2-5	CASSLYIEETQYF	TGTGCCAGCAGTTTATATATTGAAGAGACCCAGTACTTC
NA	many	TRBV27	TRBJ1-5	CASRLTSNQPQHF	TGTGCCAGCAGACTTACGAGCAATCAGCCCCAGCATTTT